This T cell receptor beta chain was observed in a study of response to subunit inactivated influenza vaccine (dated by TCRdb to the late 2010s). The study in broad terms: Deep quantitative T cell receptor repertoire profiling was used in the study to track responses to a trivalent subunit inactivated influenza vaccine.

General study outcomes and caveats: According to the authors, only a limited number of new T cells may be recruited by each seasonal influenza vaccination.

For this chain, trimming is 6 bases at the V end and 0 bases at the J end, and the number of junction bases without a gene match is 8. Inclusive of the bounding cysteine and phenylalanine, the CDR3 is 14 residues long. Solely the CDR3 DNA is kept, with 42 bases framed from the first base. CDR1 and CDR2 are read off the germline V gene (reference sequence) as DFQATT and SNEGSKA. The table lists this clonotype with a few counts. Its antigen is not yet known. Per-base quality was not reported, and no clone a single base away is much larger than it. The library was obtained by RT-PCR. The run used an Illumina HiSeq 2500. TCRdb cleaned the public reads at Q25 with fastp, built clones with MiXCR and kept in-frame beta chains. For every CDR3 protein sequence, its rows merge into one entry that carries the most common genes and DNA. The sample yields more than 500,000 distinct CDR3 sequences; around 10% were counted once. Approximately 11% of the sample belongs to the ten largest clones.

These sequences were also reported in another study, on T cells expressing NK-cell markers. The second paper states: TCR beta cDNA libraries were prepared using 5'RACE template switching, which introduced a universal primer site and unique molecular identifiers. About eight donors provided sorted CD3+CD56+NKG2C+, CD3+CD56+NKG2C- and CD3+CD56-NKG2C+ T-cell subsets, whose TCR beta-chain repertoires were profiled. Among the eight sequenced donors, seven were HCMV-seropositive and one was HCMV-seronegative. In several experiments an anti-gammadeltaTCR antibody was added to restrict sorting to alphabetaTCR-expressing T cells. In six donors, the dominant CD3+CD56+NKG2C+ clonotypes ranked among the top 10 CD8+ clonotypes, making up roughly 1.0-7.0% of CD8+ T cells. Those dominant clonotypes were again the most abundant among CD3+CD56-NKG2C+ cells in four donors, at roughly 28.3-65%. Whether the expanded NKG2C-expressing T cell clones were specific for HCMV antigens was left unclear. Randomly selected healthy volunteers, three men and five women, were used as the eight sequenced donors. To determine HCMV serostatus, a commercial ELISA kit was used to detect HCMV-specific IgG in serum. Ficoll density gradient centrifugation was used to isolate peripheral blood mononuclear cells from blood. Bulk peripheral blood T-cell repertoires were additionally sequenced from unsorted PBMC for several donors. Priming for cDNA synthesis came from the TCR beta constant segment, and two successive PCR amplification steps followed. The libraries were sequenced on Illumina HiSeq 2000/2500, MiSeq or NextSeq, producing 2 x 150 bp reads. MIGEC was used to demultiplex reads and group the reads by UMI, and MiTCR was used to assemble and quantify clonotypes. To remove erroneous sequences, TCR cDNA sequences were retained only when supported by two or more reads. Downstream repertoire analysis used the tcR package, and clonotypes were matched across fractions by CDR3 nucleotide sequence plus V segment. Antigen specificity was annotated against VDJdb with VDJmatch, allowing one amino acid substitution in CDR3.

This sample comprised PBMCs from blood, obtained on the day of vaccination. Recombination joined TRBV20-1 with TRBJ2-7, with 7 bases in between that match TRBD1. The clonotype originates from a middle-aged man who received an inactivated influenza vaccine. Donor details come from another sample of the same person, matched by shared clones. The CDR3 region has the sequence CSAADRPSSYEQYF. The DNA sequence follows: TGCAGTGCCGCGGACAGGCCGAGCTCCTACGAGCAGTACTTC.